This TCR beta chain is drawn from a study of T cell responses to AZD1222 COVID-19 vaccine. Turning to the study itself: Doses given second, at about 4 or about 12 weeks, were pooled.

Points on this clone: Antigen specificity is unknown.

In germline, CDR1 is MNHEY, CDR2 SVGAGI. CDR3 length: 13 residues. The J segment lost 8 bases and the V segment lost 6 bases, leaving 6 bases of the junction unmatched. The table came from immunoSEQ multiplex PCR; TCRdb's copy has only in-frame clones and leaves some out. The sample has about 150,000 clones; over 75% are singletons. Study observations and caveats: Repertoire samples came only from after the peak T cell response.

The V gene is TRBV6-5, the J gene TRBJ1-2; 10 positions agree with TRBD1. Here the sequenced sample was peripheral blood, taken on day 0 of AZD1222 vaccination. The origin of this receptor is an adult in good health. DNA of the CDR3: TGTGCCAGCAGGGGACAGGGGTTGAGAGGCTACACCTTC. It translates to CASRGQGLRGYTF.